These 24 T cell receptor beta chains came from one sample sequenced in a study of cytomegalovirus exposure and HLA in healthy donors. TCRdb keeps only in-frame clones here, not all; method: immunoSEQ multiplex PCR. Of about 140,000 clones in the sample, approximately 84% were seen once. Sequences were obtained from PBMCs. The source of these receptors is a man younger than 45 in good health and CMV-seropositive.

V and J are TRBV20-1 and TRBJ1-2; D gene unclear. V was pared by 2 bases and J by 6 bases, with 4 bases between. The germline V gene has CDR1 DFQATT and CDR2 SNEGSKA (reference sequence). This CDR3 is built from 10 residues. The CDR3 DNA reads TGCAGTGCTAGACTCGATGGCTACACCTTC. It translates to CSARLDGYTF.

The CDR3: CASSEDYLDNNEQFF. CDR3 nucleotide sequence: TGTGCCAGCAGTGAAGACTATCTGGACAACAATGAGCAGTTCTTC. The gene calls are TRBV2 and TRBJ2-1; D possibly corresponds to TRBD1 (5 bases). CDR3 length: 15 amino acids. The germline V and J ends were trimmed by 1 base and 5 bases, with 12 bases remaining between them. Germline CDR1 is SNHLY and CDR2 is FYNNEI.

V is TRBV6-5 and J is TRBJ2-1; TRBD2 might be the D (7 bases). This CDR3 region has 16 residues. Germline V gene data show CDR1 as MNHEY and CDR2 as SVGAGI. Trimming removed 2 bases at V and 3 bases at J, with 14 bases between. The DNA of the CDR3 is TGTGCCAGCAGTTACGATAAGAGGGGGGGCTACAATGAGCAGTTCTTC. Translation: CASSYDKRGGYNEQFF.

This clone was detected once. This sequence joins TRBV18 and TRBJ2-1, with D unclear. The germline gives CDR1 KGHSH, CDR2 LQKENI. Trimming pared 3 bases from V and 4 bases from J, leaving 7 bases between. The CDR3 covers 13 residues. CDR3: CASSPPSYNEQFF. CDR3 nucleotides: TGTGCCAGCTCACCCCCCTCTTACAATGAGCAGTTCTTC. The full variable domain, in which reference TRBV18 and TRBJ2-1 provide the parts outside the CDR3, is NAGVMQNPRHLVRRRGQEARLRCSPMKGHSHVYWYRQLPEEGLKFMVYLQKENIIDESGMPKERFSAEFPKEGPSILRIQQVVRGDSAAYFCASSPPSYNEQFFGPGTRLTVL.

V is TRBV5-4 and J is TRBJ2-7; tentatively, D is TRBD2 (6 bases). From germline, CDR1 is SGHNT and CDR2 YYREEE (reference sequence). V shed 3 bases and J shed 6 bases, with 22 bases lying between them. There are 16 residues in the CDR3. CDR3 region: CASSWGSGRASREQYF. DNA for the CDR3: TGTGCCAGCAGCTGGGGGTCCGGGAGAGCCTCCCGCGAGCAGTACTTC.

The chain joins TRBV9 to TRBJ2-7, with 7 bases identical to TRBD2. Germline V CDR1 and CDR2: SGDLS, YYNGEE. CDR3 length: 15 amino acids. The V gene end was trimmed by 1 base and the J gene end by 2 bases; junction bases not matched to a gene: 6. Written as DNA, the CDR3 is TGTGCCAGCAGCGTATCGGCTAGCGGAGCCTACGAGCAGTACTTC. Translating it yields CASSVSASGAYEQYF.

The chain recombines TRBV10-2 with TRBJ2-1; the match to TRBD1 covers 8 bases. J lost 7 bases, V lost 1 base, and 6 bases had no gene match. This CDR3 is built from 15 residues. CDR1 is WSHSY and CDR2 is SAAADI in the germline V gene. The CDR3 DNA sequence: TGCGCCAGCAGTGAGTATCAGGGGGCGCAAAATGAGCAGTTCTTC. It codes for CASSEYQGAQNEQFF.

This clone was seen only once. The CDR3 loop is CASSQDGASVGTDTQYF. The CDR3, as DNA: TGTGCCAGCAGCCAAGATGGGGCTAGCGTGGGCACAGATACGCAGTATTTT. The chain employs TRBV4-2 and TRBJ2-3, with a tentative D call TRBD2 (6 bases). V shed 0 bases and J shed 1 base, with 14 bases lying between them. This CDR3 is 17 amino acids long. The V gene's germline CDR1 is LGHNA and CDR2 YNFKEQ.

This chain joins TRBV9 and TRBJ1-5; perhaps TRBD1 as D (5 bases). The V end lost 5 bases, the J end lost 3 bases, and 15 bases lay between the germline ends. The CDR3 loop spans 15 amino acids. Germline V gives CDR1 SGDLS, CDR2 YYNGEE. The CDR3 here is CASSWGGDFNQPQHF. For the CDR3, the DNA is TGTGCCAGCAGTTGGGGGGGGGATTTCAATCAGCCCCAGCATTTT. Together with reference TRBV9 and TRBJ1-5, the CDR3 gives the full variable domain: DSGVTQTPKHLITATGQRVTLRCSPRSGDLSVYWYQQSLDQGLQFLIQYYNGEERAKGNILERFSAQQFPDLHSELNLSSLELGDSALYFCASSWGGDFNQPQHFGDGTRLSIL.

This clone was recorded only once. The rearrangement uses TRBV5-6 and TRBJ1-1; D unclear. Germline V gene data show CDR1 as SGHDT and CDR2 as YYEEEE. The ends were cut back, 0 bases at V and 2 bases at J, with 8 bases in the middle. The CDR3 is 14 amino acids. In DNA form, the CDR3 reads TGTGCCAGCAGCTTGGGAGGTGTCAACACTGAAGCTTTCTTT. Its protein is CASSLGGVNTEAFF.

This clone was seen a handful of times. The genes are TRBV18 and TRBJ1-2; a weak D match, TRBD1 (5 bases). CDR1 and CDR2 from the germline V gene are KGHSH and LQKENI. Trimming took off 4 bases at V and 4 bases at J, with 10 bases between the two ends. This CDR3 is built from 13 residues. The CDR3 DNA follows: TGTGCCAGCTCACATGACAGATCCTATGGCTACACCTTC. It yields the protein CASSHDRSYGYTF. The whole variable domain, remainder taken from reference TRBV18 and TRBJ1-2, is NAGVMQNPRHLVRRRGQEARLRCSPMKGHSHVYWYRQLPEEGLKFMVYLQKENIIDESGMPKERFSAEFPKEGPSILRIQQVVRGDSAAYFCASSHDRSYGYTFGSGTRLTVV.

This chain connects TRBV10-2 to TRBJ2-7; 10 bases line up with TRBD1. The trim removed 3 bases at V and 4 bases at J, leaving 6 bases unmatched. Germline assignment: CDR1 WSHSY and CDR2 SAAADI. The CDR3 is 15 amino acids. For the CDR3, the DNA is TGCGCCAGCAGTGAAGGGGACAGGGGAACATACGAGCAGTACTTC. Protein product: CASSEGDRGTYEQYF.

The genes are TRBV6-5 and TRBJ1-2, with D possibly matching TRBD1 (6 bases). In germline, CDR1 is MNHEY, CDR2 SVGAGI. CDR3 size: 13 residues. Deletions cut 6 bases from V and 4 bases from J, with 12 bases between. CDR3 sequence (DNA): TGTGCCAGCAGGGAACAGGGCGCCTATGGCTACACCTTC. Its translation is CASREQGAYGYTF.

The chain has TRBV30 and TRBJ1-4, with 9 bases aligning to TRBD1. This CDR3 comprises 15 residues. The V gene's germline CDR1 is GTSNPN and CDR2 SVGIG (reference sequence). J was trimmed by 7 bases and V by 0 bases; bases with no gene match: 6. DNA of the CDR3: TGTGCCTGGAGTGTACAGGGGGCGCGGGTTGAAAAACTGTTTTTT. It is translated as CAWSVQGARVEKLFF.

J is TRBJ2-7 and V is TRBV12-5, with D possibly TRBD2 on 6 matching bases. The CDR3 length is 14 residues. Germline CDR1 and CDR2: LGHNT and FRNRAP. With 4 bases removed from V and 2 bases from J, the gap between germline ends came to 12 bases. The DNA of the CDR3 is TGTGCTAGTGGTTCCCCGGGACTCGCCTACGAGCAGTACTTC. This codes for CASGSPGLAYEQYF. The full variable domain, in which reference TRBV12-5 and TRBJ2-7 provide the parts outside the CDR3, is DARVTQTPRHKVTEMGQEVTMRCQPILGHNTVFWYRQTMMQGLELLAYFRNRAPLDDSGMPKDRFSAEMPDATLATLKIQPSEPRDSAVYFCASGSPGLAYEQYFGPGTRLTVT.

This rearrangement joins TRBV7-2 to TRBJ1-5, with 7 bases matching TRBD1. Germline CDR1 reads SGHTA; CDR2 reads FQGNSA. This CDR3 is built from 18 residues. The junction had 14 bases not matched to a gene; V was cut back by 3 bases and J by 3 bases. The CDR3, as DNA: TGTGCCAGCAGCTTTTCGGTAGAAGGGGGCTACTCCAATCAGCCCCAGCATTTT. Translation: CASSFSVEGGYSNQPQHF.

This chain connects TRBV7-3 to TRBJ1-1; TRBD1 matches at 7 bases. Trimming took 4 bases from V and 0 from J; bases not matched to a gene: 2. The CDR3 has 14 amino acids. Looked up from germline, CDR1 is SGHTA and CDR2 is FQGTGA. In DNA form, the CDR3 reads TGTGCCAGCAGCTCACAGGGGCTGAACACTGAAGCTTTCTTT. Its translation: CASSSQGLNTEAFF.

This rearrangement joins TRBV19 to TRBJ1-2; TRBD1 matches 10 bases. Germline CDR1 LNHDA, CDR2 SQIVND (reference sequence). The CDR3 loop spans 14 amino acids. The J segment lost 1 base and the V segment lost 7 bases, leaving 3 bases of the junction unmatched. This CDR3 is CASMGQGLNYGYTF. The CDR3 DNA sequence: TGTGCCAGTATGGGACAGGGGCTTAACTATGGCTACACCTTC.

The genes are TRBV13 and TRBJ2-7, with 9 bases lining up with TRBD2. The CDR3 covers 15 residues. After removal of 3 bases from V and 2 bases from J, the junction contained 5 bases not matched to a gene. The V gene's germline CDR1 is PRHDT and CDR2 FYEKMQ (reference sequence). The CDR3 DNA follows: TGTGCCAGCAGCTTCGGCGGGAGGGCCGCCTACGAGCAGTACTTC. The encoded protein is CASSFGGRAAYEQYF.

CDR3 sequence reads: CASSVGSRGSTSALGETQYF. The CDR3 DNA reads as TGTGCCAGCAGCGTAGGTAGCAGGGGCTCGACTAGCGCACTGGGAGAGACCCAGTACTTC. The chain carries TRBV9 and TRBJ2-5; 8 bases agree with TRBD2. J lost 4 bases, V lost 0 bases, and 20 bases had no gene match. The CDR3 covers 20 residues. CDR1 is SGDLS, CDR2 YYNGEE, per germline.

Written as DNA, the CDR3 is TGTGCCAGCAGTAAGTACGGGAACACTGAAGCTTTCTTT. Its protein is CASSKYGNTEAFF. The chain joins TRBV27 to TRBJ1-1, with no clear D. Germline V gives CDR1 MNHEY, CDR2 SMNVEV (reference sequence). CDR3 length equals 13 residues. Trimming pared 5 bases from V and 1 base from J, leaving 8 bases between.

This clone was observed a handful of times. This specimen includes other DNA sequences encoding the same CDR3. The chain uses TRBV5-6 and TRBJ2-3; 7 nucleotides match TRBD2. There are 13 residues in the CDR3. Trimming cost V 1 base and J 4 bases; bases outside gene matches: 0. Germline values: CDR1 SGHDT, CDR2 YYEEEE. The DNA for the CDR3 is TGTGCCAGCAGCTTGCGGGGGGCAGATACGCAGTATTTT. Protein sequence: CASSLRGADTQYF.

This rearrangement joins TRBV5-4 to TRBJ2-1, with D perhaps TRBD1 (5 bases). CDR3 size: 14 residues. The V end was cut by 0 bases, the J end by 7 bases, with 11 bases between. Germline lookup yields CDR1 SGHNT and CDR2 YYREEE (reference sequence). The CDR3 DNA follows: TGTGCCAGCAGCTTGGCCGACAGACCAAATGAGCAGTTCTTC. This encodes CASSLADRPNEQFF.

The rearrangement links TRBV5-4 to TRBJ2-7, with 8 bases lining up with TRBD2. V dropped 1 base and J dropped 5; count of bases not matched to a gene: 11. The germline gives CDR1 SGHNT, CDR2 YYREEE (reference sequence). This CDR3 comprises 16 residues. CDR3 in amino acids: CASSLQGGRPRDEQYF. The CDR3 DNA reads as TGTGCCAGCAGCTTGCAGGGCGGGAGGCCCCGGGACGAGCAGTACTTC.